This T cell receptor (beta chain) was captured in a study of T-cell reconstitution after alpha-beta-depleted transplantation in children (TCRdb year 2016). Some background on the complete study: T-cell immune reconstitution after TCRalphabeta/CD19-depleted allogeneic hematopoietic cell transplantation in children was quantitatively tracked in the study by means of TCR repertoire profiling.

The sample holds a few counts of this clonotype. Its target antigen remains unknown. Base qualities are not provided; no much larger clone lies one nucleotide away. The method behind the library was PCR. Instrument on record: Illumina HiSeq 2500. To normalize quantification of the TCRbeta repertoire, the TCR libraries were built with molecular barcoding that relied on unique molecular identifiers. TCRdb trimmed the raw reads at Q25, called clones with MiXCR and kept productive beta chains. All rows with the same CDR3 protein become a single entry with the most common DNA and genes. For this sample there are about 360,000 distinct CDR3 sequences; about 14% appear just once. The ten largest make up approximately 4.2% of the sample. This receptor was taken from a human donor who donated a stem cell graft to a child with Fanconi anemia. The material was PBMCs, obtained from the stem cell graft.

For the CDR3, the sequence is CASSQEGEQYV. At the DNA level, the sequence is TGCGCCAGCAGCCAAGAGGGAGAGCAGTACGTC. The chain employs TRBV4-3 and TRBJ2-7; the D gene is unclear. Relative to germline, V is 0 bases shorter and J is 7 bases shorter, with 4 bases between their ends. According to the germline V gene, CDR1 reads LGHNA and CDR2 reads YSLEER. The CDR3, from cysteine to valine, totals 11 residues. Of all the DNA, just the CDR3 is kept, 33 bases in frame from base 1.